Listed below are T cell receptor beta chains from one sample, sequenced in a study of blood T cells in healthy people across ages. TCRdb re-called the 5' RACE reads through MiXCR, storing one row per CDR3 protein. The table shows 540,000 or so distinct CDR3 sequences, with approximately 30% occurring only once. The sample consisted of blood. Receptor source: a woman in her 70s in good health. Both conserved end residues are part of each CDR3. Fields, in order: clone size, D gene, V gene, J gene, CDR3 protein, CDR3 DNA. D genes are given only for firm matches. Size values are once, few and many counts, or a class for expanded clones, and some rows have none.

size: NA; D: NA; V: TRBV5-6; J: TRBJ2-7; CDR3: CASSDIGDVSYEQYF; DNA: TGTGCCAGCAGCGACATAGGGGACGTTTCCTACGAGCAGTACTTC
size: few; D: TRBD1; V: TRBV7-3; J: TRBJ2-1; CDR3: CASSLKGGTGGPYNEQFF; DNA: TGTGCCAGCAGCTTAAAAGGTGGGACAGGGGGACCCTACAATGAGCAGTTCTTC
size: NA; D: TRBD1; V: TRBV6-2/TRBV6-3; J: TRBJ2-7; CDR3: CASTPTGVGYEQYF; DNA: TGTGCCAGCACTCCGACAGGGGTTGGCTACGAGCAGTACTTC
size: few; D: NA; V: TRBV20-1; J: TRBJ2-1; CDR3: CSASREGEQFF; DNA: TGCAGTGCTAGTCGTGAGGGTGAGCAGTTCTTC
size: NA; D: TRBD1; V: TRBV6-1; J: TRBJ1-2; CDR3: CASSEISGGNYGYTF; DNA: TGTGCCAGCAGTGAGATCTCAGGGGGCAACTATGGCTACACCTTC
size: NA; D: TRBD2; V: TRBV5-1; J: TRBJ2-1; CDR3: CASSLGGLAGGLTDEQFF; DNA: TGCGCCAGCAGCTTGGGGGGACTAGCGGGGGGCCTCACGGATGAGCAGTTCTTC
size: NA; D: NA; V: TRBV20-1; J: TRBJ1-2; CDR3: CSASYYSYTF; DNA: TGCAGTGCTAGTTACTATAGCTACACCTTC
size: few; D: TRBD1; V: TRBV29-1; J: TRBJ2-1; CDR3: CSVPRDRGLVNEQFF; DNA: TGCAGCGTCCCCCGGGACAGGGGGCTAGTAAATGAGCAGTTCTTC
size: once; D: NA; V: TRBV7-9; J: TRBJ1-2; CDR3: CASSEAGREDYVYTF; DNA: TGTGCCAGCAGCGAAGCGGGCAGGGAAGACTACGTCTACACCTTC
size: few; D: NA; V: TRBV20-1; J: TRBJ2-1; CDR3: CSARASPGTWTNEQFF; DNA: TGCAGTGCTAGAGCCTCGCCCGGGACTTGGACCAATGAGCAGTTCTTC
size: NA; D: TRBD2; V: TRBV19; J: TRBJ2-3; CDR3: CASRRTSWVNTQYF; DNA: TGTGCCAGCCGCCGGACTAGCTGGGTAAATACGCAGTATTTT
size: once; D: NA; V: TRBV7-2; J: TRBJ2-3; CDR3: CASSPRSGGSTDTQYF; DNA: TGTGCCAGCAGCCCCCGAAGCGGAGGCAGCACAGATACGCAGTATTTT
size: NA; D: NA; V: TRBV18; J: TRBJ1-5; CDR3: CASSPQRNQPQHF; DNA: TGTGCCAGCTCACCTCAACGGAATCAGCCCCAGCATTTT
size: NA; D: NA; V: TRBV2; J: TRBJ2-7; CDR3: CASHADNHEQYF; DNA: TGTGCCAGCCACGCAGATAACCACGAGCAGTACTTC
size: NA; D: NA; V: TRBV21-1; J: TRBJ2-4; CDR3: CASSKGGTSQTVDGAKNIQYF; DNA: TGTGCCAGCAGCAAAGGGGGGACTAGCCAAACCGTTGATGGAGCCAAAAACATTCAGTACTTC